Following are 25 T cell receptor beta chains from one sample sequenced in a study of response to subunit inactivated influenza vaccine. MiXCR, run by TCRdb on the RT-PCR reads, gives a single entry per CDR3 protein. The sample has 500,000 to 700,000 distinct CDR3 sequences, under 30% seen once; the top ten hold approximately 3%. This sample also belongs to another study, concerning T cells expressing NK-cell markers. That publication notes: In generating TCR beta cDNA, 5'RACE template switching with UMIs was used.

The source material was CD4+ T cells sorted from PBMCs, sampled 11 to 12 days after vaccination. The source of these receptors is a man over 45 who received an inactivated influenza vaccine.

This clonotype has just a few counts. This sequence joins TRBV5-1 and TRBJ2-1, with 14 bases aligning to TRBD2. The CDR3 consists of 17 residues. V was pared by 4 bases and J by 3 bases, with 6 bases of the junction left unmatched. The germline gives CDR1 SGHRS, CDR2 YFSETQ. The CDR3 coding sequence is TGCGCCAGCAGCCAGGGACTAGCGGGGGCCCACTACAATGAGCAGTTCTTC. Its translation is CASSQGLAGAHYNEQFF.

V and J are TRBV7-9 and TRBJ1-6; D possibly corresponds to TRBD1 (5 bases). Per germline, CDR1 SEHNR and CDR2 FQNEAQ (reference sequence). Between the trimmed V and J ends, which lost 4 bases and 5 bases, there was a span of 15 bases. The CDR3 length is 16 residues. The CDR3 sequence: CASSSWGFTNNSPLHF. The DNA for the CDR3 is TGTGCCAGCAGCTCCTGGGGGTTTACTAATAATTCACCCCTCCACTTT.

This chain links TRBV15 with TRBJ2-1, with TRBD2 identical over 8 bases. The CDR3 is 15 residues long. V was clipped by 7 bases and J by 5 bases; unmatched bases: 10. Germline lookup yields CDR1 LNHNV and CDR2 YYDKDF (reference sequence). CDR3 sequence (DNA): TGTGCCACCACCAGGAGCGGGAGATCTAACAATGAGCAGTTCTTC. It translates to CATTRSGRSNNEQFF.

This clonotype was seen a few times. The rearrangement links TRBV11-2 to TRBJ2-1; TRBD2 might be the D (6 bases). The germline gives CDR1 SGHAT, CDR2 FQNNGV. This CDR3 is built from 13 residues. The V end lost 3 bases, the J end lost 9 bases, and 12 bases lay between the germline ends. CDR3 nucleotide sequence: TGTGCCAGCAGCTTGGCTCCAGCGGGTGAGCAGTTCTTC. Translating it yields CASSLAPAGEQFF. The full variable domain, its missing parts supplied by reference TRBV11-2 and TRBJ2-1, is EAGVAQSPRYKIIEKRQSVAFWCNPISGHATLYWYQQILGQGPKLLIQFQNNGVVDDSQLPKDRFSAERLKGVDSTLKIQPAKLEDSAVYLCASSLAPAGEQFFGPGTRLTVL.

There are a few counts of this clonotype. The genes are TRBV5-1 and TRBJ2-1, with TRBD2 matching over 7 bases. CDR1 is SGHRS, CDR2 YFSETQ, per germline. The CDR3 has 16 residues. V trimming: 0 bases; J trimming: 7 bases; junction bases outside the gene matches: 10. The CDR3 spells CASSLASRESSNEQFF. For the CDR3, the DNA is TGCGCCAGCAGCTTGGCCTCGCGGGAGTCTTCAAATGAGCAGTTCTTC.

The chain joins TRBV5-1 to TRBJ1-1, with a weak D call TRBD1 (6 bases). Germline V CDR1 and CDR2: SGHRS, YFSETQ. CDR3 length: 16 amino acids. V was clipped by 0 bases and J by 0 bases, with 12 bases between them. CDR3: CASSLGSRTVNTEAFF. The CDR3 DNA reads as TGCGCCAGCAGCTTGGGGAGCCGGACAGTGAACACTGAAGCTTTCTTT.

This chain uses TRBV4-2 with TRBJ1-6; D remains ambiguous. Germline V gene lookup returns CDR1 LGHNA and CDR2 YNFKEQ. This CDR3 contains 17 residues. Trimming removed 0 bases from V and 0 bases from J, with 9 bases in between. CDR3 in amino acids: CASSQEGGSSYNSPLHF. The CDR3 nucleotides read TGTGCCAGCAGCCAAGAAGGAGGGAGCTCCTATAATTCACCCCTCCACTTT.

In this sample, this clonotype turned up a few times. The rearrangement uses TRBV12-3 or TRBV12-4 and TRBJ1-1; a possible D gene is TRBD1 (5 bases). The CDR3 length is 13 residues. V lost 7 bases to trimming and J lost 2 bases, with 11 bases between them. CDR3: CASIRTLNTEAFF. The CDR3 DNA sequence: TGTGCCAGCATTCGGACACTAAACACTGAAGCTTTCTTT.

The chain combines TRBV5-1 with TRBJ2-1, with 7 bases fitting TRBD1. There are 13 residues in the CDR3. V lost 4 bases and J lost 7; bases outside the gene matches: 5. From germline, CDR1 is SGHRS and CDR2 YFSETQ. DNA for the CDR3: TGCGCCAGCAGCCAGGGGGTAGAGAATGAGCAGTTCTTC. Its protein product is CASSQGVENEQFF.

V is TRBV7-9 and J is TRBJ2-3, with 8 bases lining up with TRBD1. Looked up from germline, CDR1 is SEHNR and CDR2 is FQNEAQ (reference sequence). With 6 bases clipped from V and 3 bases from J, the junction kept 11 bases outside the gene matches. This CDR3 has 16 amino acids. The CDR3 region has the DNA TGTGCCAGCAGTTCTAGCTTTGGACAGGGTACAGATACGCAGTATTTT. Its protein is CASSSSFGQGTDTQYF.

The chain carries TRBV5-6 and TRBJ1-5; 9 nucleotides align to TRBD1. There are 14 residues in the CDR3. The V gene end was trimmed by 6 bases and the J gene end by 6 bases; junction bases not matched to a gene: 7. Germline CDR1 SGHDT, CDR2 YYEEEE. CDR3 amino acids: CASKRQGVSQPQHF. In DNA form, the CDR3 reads TGTGCCAGCAAAAGACAGGGGGTCAGTCAGCCCCAGCATTTT.

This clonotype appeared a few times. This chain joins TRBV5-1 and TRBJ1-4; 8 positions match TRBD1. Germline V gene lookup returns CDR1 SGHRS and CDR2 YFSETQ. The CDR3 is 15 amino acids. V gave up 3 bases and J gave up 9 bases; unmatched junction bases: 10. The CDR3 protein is CASSSTGGALKKLFF. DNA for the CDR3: TGCGCCAGCAGCTCAACAGGGGGGGCTCTGAAAAAACTGTTTTTT.

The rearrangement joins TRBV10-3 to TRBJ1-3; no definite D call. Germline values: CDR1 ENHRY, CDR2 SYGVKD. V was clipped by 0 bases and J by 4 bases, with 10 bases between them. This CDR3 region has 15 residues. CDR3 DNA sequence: TGTGCCATCAGTGAGTCGAATTCAGCGGGAAACACCATATATTTT. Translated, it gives CAISESNSAGNTIYF.

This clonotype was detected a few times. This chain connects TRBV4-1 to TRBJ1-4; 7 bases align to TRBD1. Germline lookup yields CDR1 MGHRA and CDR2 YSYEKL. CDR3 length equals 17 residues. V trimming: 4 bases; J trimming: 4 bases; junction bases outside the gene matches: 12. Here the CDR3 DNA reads TGCGCCAGCAGCCTGAGACCCCAGGGGGTAAATAATGAAAAACTGTTTTTT. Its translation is CASSLRPQGVNNEKLFF.

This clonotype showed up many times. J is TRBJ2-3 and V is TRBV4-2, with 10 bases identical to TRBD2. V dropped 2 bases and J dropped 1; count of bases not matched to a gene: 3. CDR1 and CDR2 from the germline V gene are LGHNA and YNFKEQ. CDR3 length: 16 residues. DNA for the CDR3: TGTGCCAGCAGCCAACTAGCGGGAGCGGGCACAGATACGCAGTATTTT. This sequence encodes CASSQLAGAGTDTQYF.

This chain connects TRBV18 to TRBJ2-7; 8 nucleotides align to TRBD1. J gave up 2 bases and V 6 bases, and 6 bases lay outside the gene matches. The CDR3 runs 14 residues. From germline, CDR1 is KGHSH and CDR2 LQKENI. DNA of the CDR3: TGTGCCAGCTCCCGGGACAGGTCTACCTACGAGCAGTACTTC. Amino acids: CASSRDRSTYEQYF.

CDR3 in DNA: TGCGCCAGCAGTCCCTCTATCGGCGAGCAGTACTTC. Protein product: CASSPSIGEQYF. The J gene is TRBJ2-7, the V gene TRBV5-1; D remains unclear. Trimming removed 5 bases at V and 6 bases at J, with 12 bases between. Germline CDR1 is SGHRS and CDR2 is YFSETQ. CDR3 size: 12 residues.

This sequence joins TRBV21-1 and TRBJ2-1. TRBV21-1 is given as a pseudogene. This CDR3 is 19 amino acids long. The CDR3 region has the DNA TGTGCCATCTTGCAGCAAAGGGTCCAGGATTCCTTCTCCTACAATGAGCAGTTCTTC. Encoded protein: CAILQQRVQDSFSYNEQFF.

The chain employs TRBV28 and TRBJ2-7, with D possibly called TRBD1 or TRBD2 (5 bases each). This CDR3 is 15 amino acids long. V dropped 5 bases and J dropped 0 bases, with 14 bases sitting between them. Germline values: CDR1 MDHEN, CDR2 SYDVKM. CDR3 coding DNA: TGTGCCAGCAGTGGGACGACTCCAATCTCCTACGAGCAGTACTTC. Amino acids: CASSGTTPISYEQYF.

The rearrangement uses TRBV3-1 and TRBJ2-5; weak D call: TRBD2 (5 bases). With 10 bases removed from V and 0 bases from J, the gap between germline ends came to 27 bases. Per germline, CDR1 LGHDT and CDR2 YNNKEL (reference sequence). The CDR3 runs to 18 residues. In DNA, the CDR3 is TGTGCCACCTCCCAAGAAAGGGAGACGCCGATTAACCAAGAGACCCAGTACTTC. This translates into CATSQERETPINQETQYF.

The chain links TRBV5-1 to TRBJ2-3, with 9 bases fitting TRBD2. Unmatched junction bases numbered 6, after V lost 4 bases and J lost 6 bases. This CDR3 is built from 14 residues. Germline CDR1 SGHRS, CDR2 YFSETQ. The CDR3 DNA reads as TGCGCCAGCAGCGGGGTAGCGGGAGCTGATACGCAGTATTTT. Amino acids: CASSGVAGADTQYF.

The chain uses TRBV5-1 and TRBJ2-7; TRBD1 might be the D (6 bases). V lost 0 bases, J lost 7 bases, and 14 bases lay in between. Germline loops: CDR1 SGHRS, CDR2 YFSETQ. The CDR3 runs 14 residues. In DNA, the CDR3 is TGCGCCAGCAGCTTGGGAGGGTCAGGGGTGGAGCAGTACTTC. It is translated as CASSLGGSGVEQYF.

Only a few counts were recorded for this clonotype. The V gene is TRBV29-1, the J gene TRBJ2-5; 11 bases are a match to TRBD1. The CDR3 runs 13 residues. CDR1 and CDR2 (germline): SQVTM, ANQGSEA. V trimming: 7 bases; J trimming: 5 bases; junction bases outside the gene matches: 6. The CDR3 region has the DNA TGCAGCGCCGGACAGGGGGCAGCGGAGACCCAGTACTTC. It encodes CSAGQGAAETQYF.

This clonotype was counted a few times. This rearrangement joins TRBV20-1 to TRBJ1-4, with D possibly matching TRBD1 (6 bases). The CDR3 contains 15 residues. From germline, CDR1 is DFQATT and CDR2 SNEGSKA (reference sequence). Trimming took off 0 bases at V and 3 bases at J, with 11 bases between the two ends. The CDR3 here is CSARDWRGSNEKLFF. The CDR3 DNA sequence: TGCAGTGCTAGAGATTGGAGGGGGTCTAATGAAAAACTGTTTTTT.

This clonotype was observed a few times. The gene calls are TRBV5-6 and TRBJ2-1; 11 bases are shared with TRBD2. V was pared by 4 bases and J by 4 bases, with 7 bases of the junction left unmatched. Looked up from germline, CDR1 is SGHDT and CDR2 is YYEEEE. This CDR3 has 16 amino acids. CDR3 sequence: CASSLSGTSGYNEQFF. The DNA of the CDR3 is TGTGCCAGCAGCCTGAGCGGGACTAGCGGATACAATGAGCAGTTCTTC.